The clone carrying this T cell receptor (beta chain) was observed a single time. This CDR3 contains 17 residues. V lost 0 bases to trimming and J lost 0 bases, with 13 bases between them. These data are taken from a study of blood T cell repertoires in COVID-19. Study details: Sites in the United States, Italy and Spain provided acute and convalescent COVID-19 samples. PBMCs, B-cell-depleted T cells, or T cells were the source of the cDNA or gDNA that made up the material.

How the authors handled the data: How many nucleated cells were present was estimated from reference gene primer amplification. Produced via immunoSEQ multiplex PCR; TCRdb's table is partial and in-frame only. The V and J calls and clone size are taken from that table; D and trimming were inferred from the DNA. The sample holds just over 250,000 clones, roughly nine tenths seen once. V usage is TRBV5-3 and J usage is TRBJ1-5, with D possibly matching TRBD1 (5 bases). TRBV5-3 is an ORF, and what it does is uncertain. Specimen: peripheral blood. The receptor was derived from a man between 35 and 55 years old who had recovered from COVID-19. DNA of the CDR3: TGTGCCAGAAGCTTGGAGGGGAGGGATTATAGCAATCAGCCCCAGCATTTT. This translates into CARSLEGRDYSNQPQHF.